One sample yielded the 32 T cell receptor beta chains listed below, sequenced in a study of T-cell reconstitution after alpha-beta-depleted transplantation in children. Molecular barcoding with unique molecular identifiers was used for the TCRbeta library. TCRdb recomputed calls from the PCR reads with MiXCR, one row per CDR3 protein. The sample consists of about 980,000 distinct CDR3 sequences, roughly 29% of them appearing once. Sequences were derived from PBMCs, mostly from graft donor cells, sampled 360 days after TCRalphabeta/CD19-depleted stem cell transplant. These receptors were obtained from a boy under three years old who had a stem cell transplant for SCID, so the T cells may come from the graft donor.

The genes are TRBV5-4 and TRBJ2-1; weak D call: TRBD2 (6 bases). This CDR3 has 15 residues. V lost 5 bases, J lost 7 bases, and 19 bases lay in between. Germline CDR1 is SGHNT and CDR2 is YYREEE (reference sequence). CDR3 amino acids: CASSLWGTVENEQFF. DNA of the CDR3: TGTGCCAGCAGTCTCTGGGGGACTGTGGAGAATGAGCAGTTCTTC.

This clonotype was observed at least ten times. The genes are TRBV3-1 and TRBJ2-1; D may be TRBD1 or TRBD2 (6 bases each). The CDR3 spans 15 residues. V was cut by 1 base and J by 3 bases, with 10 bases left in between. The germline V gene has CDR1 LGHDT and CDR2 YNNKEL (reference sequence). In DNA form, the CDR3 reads TGTGCCAGCAGCCAAGCGCGGGGACACTACAATGAGCAGTTCTTC. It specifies CASSQARGHYNEQFF.

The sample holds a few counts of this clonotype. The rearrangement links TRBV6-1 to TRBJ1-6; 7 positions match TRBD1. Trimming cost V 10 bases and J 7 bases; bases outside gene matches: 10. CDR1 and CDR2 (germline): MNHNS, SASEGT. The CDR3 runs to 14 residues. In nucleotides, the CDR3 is TGTGCCACCACGGTCCAGGGGGTAAATTCACCCCTCCACTTT. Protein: CATTVQGVNSPLHF.

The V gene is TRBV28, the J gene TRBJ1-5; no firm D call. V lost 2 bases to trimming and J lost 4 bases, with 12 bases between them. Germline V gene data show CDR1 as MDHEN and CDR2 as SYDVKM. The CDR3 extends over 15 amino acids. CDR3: CASSLKVGVNQPQHF. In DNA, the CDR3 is TGTGCCAGCAGTTTAAAGGTGGGTGTGAATCAGCCCCAGCATTTT.

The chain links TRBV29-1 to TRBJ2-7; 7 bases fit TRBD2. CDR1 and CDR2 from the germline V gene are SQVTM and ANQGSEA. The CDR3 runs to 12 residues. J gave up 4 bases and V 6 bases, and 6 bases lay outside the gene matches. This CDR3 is CSVGDYGYEQYF. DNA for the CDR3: TGCAGCGTGGGGGACTATGGGTACGAGCAGTACTTC.

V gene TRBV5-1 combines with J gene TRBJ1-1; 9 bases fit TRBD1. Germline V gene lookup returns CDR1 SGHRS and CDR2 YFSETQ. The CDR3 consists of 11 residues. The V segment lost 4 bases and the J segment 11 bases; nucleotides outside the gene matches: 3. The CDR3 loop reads CASSGDRGAFF. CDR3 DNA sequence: TGCGCCAGCAGCGGAGACAGGGGGGCTTTCTTT.

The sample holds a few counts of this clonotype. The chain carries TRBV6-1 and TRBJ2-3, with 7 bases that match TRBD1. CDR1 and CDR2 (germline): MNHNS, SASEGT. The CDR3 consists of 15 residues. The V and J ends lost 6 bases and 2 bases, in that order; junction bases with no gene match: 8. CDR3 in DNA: TGTGCCAGCAGAATCCGTAGGGGGCCCACAGATACGCAGTATTTT. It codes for CASRIRRGPTDTQYF.

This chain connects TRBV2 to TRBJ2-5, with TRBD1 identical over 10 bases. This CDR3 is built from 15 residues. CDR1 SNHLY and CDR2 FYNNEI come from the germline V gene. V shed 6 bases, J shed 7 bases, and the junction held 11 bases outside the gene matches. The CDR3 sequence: CASRFAGQGKVTQYF. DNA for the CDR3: TGTGCCAGCAGATTTGCGGGACAGGGGAAGGTGACCCAGTACTTC.

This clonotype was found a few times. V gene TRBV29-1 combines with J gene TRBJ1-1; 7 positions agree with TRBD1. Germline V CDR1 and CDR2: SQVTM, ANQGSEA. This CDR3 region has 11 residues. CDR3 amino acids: CRGNRGTEAFF. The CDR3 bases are TGCAGGGGGAACAGGGGAACTGAAGCTTTCTTT.

The CDR3 DNA sequence: TGTGCCAGTAAAACCCCCGCTCGGACCCCCTCTGGGGCCAACGTCCTGACTTTC. It encodes CASKTPARTPSGANVLTF. V and J are TRBV19 and TRBJ2-6; D gene unclear. From germline, CDR1 is LNHDA and CDR2 SQIVND (reference sequence). This CDR3 is 18 amino acids long. Trimming took 7 bases from V and 0 from J, leaving 19 bases between them.

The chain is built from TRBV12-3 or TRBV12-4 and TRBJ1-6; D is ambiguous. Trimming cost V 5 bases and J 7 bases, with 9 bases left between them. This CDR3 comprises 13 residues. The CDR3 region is CASSTRRNSPLHF. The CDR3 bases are TGTGCCAGCAGTACCCGGAGGAATTCACCCCTCCACTTT.

CDR3 in DNA: TGTGCCAGCAGTTTGGCAGGGGGCTTTCCCTACGAGCAGTACTTC. Translated: CASSLAGGFPYEQYF. The J gene is TRBJ2-7, the V gene TRBV12-3 or TRBV12-4; TRBD1 matches 8 bases. The CDR3 contains 15 residues. V gave up 3 bases and J gave up 2 bases; unmatched junction bases: 6.

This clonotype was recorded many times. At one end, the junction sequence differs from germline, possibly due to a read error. The CDR3 DNA reads as TGTGCCAGCAGCTTACAGGGTTCCTACGAGCAGTACTTC. Its protein product is CASSLQGSYEQYF. The chain carries TRBV5-1 and TRBJ2-7, with D possibly matching TRBD1 (6 bases). The CDR3 contains 13 residues. Germline CDR1 is SGHRS and CDR2 is YFSETQ.

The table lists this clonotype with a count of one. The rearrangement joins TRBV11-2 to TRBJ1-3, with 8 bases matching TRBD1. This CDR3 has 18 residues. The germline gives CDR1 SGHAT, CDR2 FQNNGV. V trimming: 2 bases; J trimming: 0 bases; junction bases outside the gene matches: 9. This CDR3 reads CASSLISDRAFSGNTIYF. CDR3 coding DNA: TGTGCCAGCAGCTTAATTTCGGACAGGGCCTTCTCTGGAAACACCATATATTTT.

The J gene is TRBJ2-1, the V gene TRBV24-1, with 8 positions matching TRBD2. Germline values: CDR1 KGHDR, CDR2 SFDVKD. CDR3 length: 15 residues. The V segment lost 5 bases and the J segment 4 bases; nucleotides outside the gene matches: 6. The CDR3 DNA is TGTGCCACCAGTGGGGAGCGGGGGAGATACAATGAGCAGTTCTTC. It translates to CATSGERGRYNEQFF.

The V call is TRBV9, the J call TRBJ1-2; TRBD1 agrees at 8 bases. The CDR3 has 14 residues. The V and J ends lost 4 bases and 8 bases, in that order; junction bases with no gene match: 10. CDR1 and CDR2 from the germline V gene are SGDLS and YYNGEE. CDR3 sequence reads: CASSSRQGPYGYTF. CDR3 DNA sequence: TGTGCCAGCAGCTCAAGACAGGGGCCATACGGCTACACCTTC.

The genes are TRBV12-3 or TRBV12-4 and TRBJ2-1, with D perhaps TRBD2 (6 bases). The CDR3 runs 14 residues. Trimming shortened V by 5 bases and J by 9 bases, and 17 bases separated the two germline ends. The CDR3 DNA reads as TGTGCCAGCAGTACAACGGCGGGGCAGGGTGAGCAGTTCTTC. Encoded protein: CASSTTAGQGEQFF.

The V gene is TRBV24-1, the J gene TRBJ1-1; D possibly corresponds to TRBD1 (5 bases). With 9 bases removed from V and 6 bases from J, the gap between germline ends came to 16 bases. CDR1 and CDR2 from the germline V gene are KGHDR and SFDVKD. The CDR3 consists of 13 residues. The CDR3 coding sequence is TGTGCCACCGCGGTTCGATGGGGGGCTGAAGCTTTCTTT. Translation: CATAVRWGAEAFF.

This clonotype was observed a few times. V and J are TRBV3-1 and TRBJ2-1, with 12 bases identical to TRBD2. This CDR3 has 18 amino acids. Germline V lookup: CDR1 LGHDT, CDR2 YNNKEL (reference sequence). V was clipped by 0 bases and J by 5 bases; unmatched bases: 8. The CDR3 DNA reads TGTGCCAGCAGCCAAGATCTAGCGGGGGGGCCGAAGCACAATGAGCAGTTCTTC. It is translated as CASSQDLAGGPKHNEQFF.

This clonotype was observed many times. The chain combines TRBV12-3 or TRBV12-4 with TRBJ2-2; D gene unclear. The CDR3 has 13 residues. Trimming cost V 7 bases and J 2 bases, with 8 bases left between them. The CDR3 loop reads CASTPDNTGELFF. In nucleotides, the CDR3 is TGTGCCAGCACCCCCGACAACACCGGGGAGCTGTTTTTT.

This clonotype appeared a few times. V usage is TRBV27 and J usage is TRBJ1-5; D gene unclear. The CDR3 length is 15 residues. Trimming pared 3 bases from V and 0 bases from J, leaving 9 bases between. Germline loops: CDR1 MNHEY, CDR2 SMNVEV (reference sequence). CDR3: CASSLGQISNQPQHF. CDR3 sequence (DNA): TGTGCCAGCAGTTTGGGTCAGATTAGCAATCAGCCCCAGCATTTT.

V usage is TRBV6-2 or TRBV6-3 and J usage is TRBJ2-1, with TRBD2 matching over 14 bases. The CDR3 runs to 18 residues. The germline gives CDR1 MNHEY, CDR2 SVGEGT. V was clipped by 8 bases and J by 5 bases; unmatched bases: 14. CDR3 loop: CASSLQTSGGAWNNEQFF. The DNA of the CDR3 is TGTGCCAGCTCCCTGCAGACTAGCGGGGGGGCCTGGAACAATGAGCAGTTCTTC.

CDR3 bases: TGTGCCAGCAGCGGAGACAGGAAGCTTAGAGGGGGTACGCAGTATTTT. Protein sequence: CASSGDRKLRGGTQYF. This chain links TRBV4-2 with TRBJ2-3; possibly TRBD1 for D (6 bases). V was shortened by 5 bases and J by 8 bases, with 23 bases between the two germline ends. Germline lookup yields CDR1 LGHNA and CDR2 YNFKEQ. The CDR3 runs 16 residues.

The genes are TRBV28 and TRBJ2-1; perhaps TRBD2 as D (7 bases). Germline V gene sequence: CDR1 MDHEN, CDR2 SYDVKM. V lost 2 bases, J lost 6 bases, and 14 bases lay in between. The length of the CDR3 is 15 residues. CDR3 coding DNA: TGTGCCAGCAGTTTACGGGGGGCCGGGAGCAATGAGCAGTTCTTC. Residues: CASSLRGAGSNEQFF.

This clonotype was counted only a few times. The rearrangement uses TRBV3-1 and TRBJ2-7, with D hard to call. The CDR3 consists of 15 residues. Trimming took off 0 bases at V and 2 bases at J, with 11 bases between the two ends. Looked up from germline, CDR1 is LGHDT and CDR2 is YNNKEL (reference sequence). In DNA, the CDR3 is TGTGCCAGCAGCCAAGATCGGAACAGCCCCTACGAGCAGTACTTC. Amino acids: CASSQDRNSPYEQYF.

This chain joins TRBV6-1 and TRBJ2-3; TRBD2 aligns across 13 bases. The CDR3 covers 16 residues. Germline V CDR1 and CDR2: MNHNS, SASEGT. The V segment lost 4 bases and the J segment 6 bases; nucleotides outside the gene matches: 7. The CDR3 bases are TGTGCCAGCAGTGGCAGACTAGCGGGGGGATCGGATACGCAGTATTTT. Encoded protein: CASSGRLAGGSDTQYF.

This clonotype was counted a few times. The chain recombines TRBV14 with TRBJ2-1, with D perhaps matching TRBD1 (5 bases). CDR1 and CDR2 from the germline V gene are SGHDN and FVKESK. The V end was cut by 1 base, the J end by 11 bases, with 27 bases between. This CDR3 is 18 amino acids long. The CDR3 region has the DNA TGTGCCAGCAGCCAAGGTCCCTTTACAGGAGAGCTGGCAGAAAAGCAGTTCTTC. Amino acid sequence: CASSQGPFTGELAEKQFF.

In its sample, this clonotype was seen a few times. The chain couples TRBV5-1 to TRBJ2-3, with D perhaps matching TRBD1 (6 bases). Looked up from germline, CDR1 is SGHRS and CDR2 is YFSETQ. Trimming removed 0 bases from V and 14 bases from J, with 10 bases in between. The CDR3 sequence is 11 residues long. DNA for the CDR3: TGCGCCAGCAGCTTGGTCGGACAGTGGTATTTT. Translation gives CASSLVGQWYF. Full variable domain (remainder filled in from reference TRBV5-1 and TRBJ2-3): KAGVTQTPRYLIKTRGQQVTLSCSPISGHRSVSWYQQTPGQGLQFLFEYFSETQRNKGNFPGRFSGRQFSNSRSEMNVSTLELGDSALYLCASSLVGQWYFGPGTRLTVL.

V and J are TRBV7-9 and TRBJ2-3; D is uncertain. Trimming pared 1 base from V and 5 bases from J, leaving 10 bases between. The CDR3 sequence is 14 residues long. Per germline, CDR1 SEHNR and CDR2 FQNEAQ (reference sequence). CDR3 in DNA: TGTGCCAGCAGCTTAGATTGGGTTAAAGATACGCAGTATTTT. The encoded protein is CASSLDWVKDTQYF.

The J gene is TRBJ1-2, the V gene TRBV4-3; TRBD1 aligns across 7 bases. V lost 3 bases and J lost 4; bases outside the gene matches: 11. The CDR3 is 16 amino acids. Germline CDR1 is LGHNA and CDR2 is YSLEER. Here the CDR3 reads CASSHLQGQGPYGYTF. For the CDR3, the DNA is TGCGCCAGCAGCCATCTACAGGGGCAAGGCCCCTATGGCTACACCTTC.

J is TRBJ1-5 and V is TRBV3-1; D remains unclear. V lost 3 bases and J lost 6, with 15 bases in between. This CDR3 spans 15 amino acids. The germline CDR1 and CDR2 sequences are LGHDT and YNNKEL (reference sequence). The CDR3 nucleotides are TGTGCCAGCAGCCAGCGAGGACGGCCGGGTCAGCCCCAGCATTTT. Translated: CASSQRGRPGQPQHF.

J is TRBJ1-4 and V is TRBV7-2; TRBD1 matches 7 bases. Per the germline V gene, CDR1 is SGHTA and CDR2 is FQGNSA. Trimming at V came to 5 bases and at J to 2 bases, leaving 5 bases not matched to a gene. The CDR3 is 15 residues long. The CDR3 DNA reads TGTGCCAGCAGCATCCCGACAGGGACTAATGAAAAACTGTTTTTT. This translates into CASSIPTGTNEKLFF.